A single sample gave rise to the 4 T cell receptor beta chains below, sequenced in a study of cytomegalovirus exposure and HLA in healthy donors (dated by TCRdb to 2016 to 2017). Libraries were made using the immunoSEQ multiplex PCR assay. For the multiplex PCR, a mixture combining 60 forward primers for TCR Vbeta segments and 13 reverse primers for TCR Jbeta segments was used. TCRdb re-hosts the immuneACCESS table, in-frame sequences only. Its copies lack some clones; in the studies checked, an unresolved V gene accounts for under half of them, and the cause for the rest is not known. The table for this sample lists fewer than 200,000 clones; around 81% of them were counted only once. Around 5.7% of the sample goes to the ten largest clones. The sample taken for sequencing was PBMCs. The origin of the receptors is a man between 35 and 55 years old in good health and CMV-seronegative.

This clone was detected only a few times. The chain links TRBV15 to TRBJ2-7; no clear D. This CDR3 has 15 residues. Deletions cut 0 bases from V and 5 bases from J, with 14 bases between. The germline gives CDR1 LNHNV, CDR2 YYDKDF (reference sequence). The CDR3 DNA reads TGTGCCACCAGCAGAGATAGAATTCTTGGGCACGAGCAGTACTTC. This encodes CATSRDRILGHEQYF.

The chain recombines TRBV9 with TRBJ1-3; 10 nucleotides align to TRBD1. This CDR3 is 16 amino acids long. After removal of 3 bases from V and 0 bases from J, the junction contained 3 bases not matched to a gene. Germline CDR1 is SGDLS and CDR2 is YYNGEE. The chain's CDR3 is CASSGQGAFSGNTIYF. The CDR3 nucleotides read TGTGCCAGCAGCGGACAGGGGGCCTTCTCTGGAAACACCATATATTTT.

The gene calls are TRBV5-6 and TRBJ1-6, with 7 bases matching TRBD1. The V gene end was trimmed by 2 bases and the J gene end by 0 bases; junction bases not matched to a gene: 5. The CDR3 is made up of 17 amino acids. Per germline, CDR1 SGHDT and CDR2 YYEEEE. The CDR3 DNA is TGTGCCAGCAGCTTCGGGGACAGAAGCTCCTATAATTCACCCCTCCACTTT. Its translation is CASSFGDRSSYNSPLHF. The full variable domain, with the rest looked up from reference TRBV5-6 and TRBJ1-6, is DAGVTQSPTHLIKTRGQQVTLRCSPKSGHDTVSWYQQALGQGPQFIFQYYEEEERQRGNFPDRFSGHQFPNYSSELNVNALLLGDSALYLCASSFGDRSSYNSPLHFGNGTRLTVT.

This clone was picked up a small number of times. The CDR3 spells CASSSTADQYEQYF. CDR3 DNA sequence: TGTGCCAGCAGTTCGACAGCAGACCAATACGAGCAGTACTTC. The chain is built from TRBV28 and TRBJ2-7; perhaps TRBD1 as D (5 bases). Between the trimmed V and J ends, which lost 4 bases and 4 bases, there was a span of 14 bases. CDR3 length: 14 amino acids. Germline CDR1 reads MDHEN; CDR2 reads SYDVKM. The whole variable domain, remainder taken from reference TRBV28 and TRBJ2-7, is DVKVTQSSRYLVKRTGEKVFLECVQDMDHENMFWYRQDPGLGLRLIYFSYDVKMKEKGDIPEGYSVSREKKERFSLILESASTNQTSMYLCASSSTADQYEQYFGPGTRLTVT.